This T cell receptor beta chain originates from a study of T and B cells in COVID-19 patients. TRB rearrangements were amplified by multiplex PCR with BIOMED2 TRB-A/B primers. TCRdb analysed the multiplex PCR reads with MiXCR anew, one entry per CDR3 protein. The table has about 17,000 distinct CDR3 sequences, around 30% seen once; the top ten hold approximately 4.5%. Germline-derived CDR1 and CDR2 are LNHDA and SQIVND (reference sequence). The CDR3 totals 13 residues. Worth noting for this clonotype: A read error may explain this, as a much larger clone is one base away.

From blood, roughly 220-550 ng of genomic DNA served as TRB template. The chain recombines TRBV19 with TRBJ1-4; no firm D call. The TCR sequence derives from a human donor who had recovered from COVID-19. The source material was blood. CDR3 bases: TGTGCCAGTAATAGCTTTCTAAATGATAAACTGTTTTTT. Its protein product is CASNSFLNDKLFF.